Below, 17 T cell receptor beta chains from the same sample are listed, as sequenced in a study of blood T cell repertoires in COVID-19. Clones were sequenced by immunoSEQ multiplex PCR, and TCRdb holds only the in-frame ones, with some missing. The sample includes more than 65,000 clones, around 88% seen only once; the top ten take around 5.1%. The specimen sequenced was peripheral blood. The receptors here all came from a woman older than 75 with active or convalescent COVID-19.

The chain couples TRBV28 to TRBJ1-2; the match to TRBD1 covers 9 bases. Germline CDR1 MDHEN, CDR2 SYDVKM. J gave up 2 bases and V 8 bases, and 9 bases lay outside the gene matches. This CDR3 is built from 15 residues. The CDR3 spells CASGTGGAKNYGYTF. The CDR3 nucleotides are TGTGCCAGCGGTACAGGGGGCGCGAAGAACTATGGCTACACCTTC.

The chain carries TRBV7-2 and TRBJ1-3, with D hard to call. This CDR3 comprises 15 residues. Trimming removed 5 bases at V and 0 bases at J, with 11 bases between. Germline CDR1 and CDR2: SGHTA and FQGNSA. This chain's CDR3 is CASSLGFISGNTIYF. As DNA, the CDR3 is TGTGCCAGCAGCCTCGGGTTTATCTCTGGAAACACCATATATTTT.

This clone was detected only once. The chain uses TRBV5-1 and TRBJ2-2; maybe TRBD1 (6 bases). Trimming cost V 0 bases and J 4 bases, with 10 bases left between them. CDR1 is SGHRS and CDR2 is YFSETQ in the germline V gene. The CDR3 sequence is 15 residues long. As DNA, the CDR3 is TGCGCCAGCAGCTTGGGTGGGGGCCTCACCGGGGAGCTGTTTTTT. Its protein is CASSLGGGLTGELFF.

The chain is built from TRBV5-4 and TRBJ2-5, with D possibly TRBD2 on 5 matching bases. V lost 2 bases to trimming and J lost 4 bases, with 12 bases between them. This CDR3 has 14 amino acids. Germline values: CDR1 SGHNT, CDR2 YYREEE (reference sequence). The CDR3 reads CASSLPGKSETQYF. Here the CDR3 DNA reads TGTGCCAGCAGCTTACCGGGGAAGTCAGAGACCCAGTACTTC.

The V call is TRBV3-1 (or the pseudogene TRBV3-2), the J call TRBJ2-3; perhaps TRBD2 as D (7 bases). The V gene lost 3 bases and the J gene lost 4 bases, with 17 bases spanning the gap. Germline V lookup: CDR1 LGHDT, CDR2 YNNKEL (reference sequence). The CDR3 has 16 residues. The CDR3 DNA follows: TGTGCCAGCAGCCAGTGGTCGGGGGGCGGGTCAGATACGCAGTATTTT. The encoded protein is CASSQWSGGGSDTQYF.

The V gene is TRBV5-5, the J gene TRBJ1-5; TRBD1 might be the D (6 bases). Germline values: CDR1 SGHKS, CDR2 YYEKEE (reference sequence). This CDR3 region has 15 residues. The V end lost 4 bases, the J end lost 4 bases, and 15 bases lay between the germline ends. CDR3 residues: CASSPVDRHNQPQHF. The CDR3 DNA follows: TGTGCCAGCAGCCCGGTCGACAGGCATAATCAGCCCCAGCATTTT.

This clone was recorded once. CDR3 sequence: CASSLGDHGEQYF. CDR3 bases: TGTGCCAGCAGCTTAGGAGACCACGGGGAGCAGTACTTC. This rearrangement joins TRBV11-3 to TRBJ2-7, with no clear D. The V gene lost 1 base and the J gene lost 7 bases, with 11 bases spanning the gap. Germline CDR1 is SGHNT and CDR2 is YENEEA. This CDR3 has 13 residues.

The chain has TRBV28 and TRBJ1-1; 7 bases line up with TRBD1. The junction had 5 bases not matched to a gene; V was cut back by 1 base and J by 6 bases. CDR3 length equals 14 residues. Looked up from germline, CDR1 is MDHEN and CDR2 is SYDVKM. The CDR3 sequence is CASSLSRDSSEAFF. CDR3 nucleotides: TGTGCCAGCAGTTTATCCCGGGACAGCTCTGAAGCTTTCTTT.

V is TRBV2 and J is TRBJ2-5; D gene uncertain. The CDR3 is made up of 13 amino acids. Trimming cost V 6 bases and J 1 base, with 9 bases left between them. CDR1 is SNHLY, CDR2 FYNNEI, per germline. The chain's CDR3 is CASRVQIQETQYF. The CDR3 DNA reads TGTGCCAGCAGGGTCCAGATCCAAGAGACCCAGTACTTC.

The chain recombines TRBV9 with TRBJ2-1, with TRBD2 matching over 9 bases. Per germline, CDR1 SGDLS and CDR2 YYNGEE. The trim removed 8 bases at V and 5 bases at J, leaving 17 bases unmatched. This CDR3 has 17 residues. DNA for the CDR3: TGTGCCAGTTCTACTTCCCAGCGGGAGGCGCTTAACAATGAGCAGTTCTTC. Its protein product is CASSTSQREALNNEQFF.

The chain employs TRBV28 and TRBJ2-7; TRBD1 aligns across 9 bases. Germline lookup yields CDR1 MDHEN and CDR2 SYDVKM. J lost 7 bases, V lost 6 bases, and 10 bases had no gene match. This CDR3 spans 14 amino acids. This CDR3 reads CASSPGQGGREQYF. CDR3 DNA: TGTGCCAGCAGCCCGGGACAGGGAGGTAGGGAGCAGTACTTC.

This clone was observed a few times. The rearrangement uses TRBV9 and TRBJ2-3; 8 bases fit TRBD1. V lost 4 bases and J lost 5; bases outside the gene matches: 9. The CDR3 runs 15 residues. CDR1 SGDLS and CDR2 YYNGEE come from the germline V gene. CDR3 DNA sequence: TGTGCCAGCAGCCCCTACGGACAGGGTTTAGATACGCAGTATTTT. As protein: CASSPYGQGLDTQYF. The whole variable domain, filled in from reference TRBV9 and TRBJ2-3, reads DSGVTQTPKHLITATGQRVTLRCSPRSGDLSVYWYQQSLDQGLQFLIQYYNGEERAKGNILERFSAQQFPDLHSELNLSSLELGDSALYFCASSPYGQGLDTQYFGPGTRLTVL.

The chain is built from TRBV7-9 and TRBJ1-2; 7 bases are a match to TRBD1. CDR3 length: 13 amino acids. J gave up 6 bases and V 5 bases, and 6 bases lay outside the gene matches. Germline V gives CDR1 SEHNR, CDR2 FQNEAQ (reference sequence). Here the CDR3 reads CASSIDRDDGYTF. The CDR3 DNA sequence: TGTGCCAGCAGCATAGACAGGGACGATGGCTACACCTTC.

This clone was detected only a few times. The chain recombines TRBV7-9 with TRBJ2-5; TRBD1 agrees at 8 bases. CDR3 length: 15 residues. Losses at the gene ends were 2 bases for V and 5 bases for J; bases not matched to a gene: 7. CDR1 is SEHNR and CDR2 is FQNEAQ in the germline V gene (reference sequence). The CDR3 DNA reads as TGTGCCAGCAGCTTACACTCAGGGGGCCGGGAGACCCAGTACTTC. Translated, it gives CASSLHSGGRETQYF.

CDR3 amino acids: CASSERLADYNEQFF. DNA of the CDR3: TGTGCCAGCAGTGAAAGACTAGCAGACTACAATGAGCAGTTCTTC. V is TRBV6-1 and J is TRBJ2-1; TRBD2 matches at 7 bases. In germline, CDR1 is MNHNS, CDR2 SASEGT. With V trimmed by 2 bases and J by 3 bases, 4 bases remained unmatched. CDR3 length: 15 amino acids.

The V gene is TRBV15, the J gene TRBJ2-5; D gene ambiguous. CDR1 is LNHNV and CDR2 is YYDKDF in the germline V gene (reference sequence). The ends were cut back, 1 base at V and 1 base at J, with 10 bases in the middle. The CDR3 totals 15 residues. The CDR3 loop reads CATSRVSSVQETQYF. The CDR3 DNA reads TGTGCCACCAGCAGAGTTAGTTCCGTCCAAGAGACCCAGTACTTC.

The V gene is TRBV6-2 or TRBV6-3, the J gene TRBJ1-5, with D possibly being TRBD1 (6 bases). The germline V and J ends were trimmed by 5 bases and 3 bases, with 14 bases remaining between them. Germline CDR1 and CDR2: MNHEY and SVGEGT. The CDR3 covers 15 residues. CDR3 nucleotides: TGTGCCAGCAGTCAGGAGGACAGAGACAATCAGCCCCAGCATTTT. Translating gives CASSQEDRDNQPQHF.